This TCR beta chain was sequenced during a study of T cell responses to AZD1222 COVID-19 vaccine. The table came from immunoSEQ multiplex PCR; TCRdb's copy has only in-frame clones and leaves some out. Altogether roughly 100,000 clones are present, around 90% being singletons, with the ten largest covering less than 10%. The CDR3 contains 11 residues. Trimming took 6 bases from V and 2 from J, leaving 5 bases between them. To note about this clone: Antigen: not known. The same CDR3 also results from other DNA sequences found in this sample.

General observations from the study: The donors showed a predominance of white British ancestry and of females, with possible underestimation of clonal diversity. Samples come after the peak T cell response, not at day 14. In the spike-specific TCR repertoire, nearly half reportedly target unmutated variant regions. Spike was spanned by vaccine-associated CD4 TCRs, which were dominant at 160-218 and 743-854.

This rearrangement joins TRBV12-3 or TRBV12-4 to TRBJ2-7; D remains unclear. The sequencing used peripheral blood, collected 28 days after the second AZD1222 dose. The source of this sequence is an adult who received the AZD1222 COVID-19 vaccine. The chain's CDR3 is CASSHTYEQYF. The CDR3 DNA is TGTGCCAGCAGCCACACCTACGAGCAGTACTTC.